The T cell receptor (beta chain) described here comes from a study of T cell responses to AZD1222 COVID-19 vaccine. General study results and limits: There were vaccine-associated CD4 TCRs across spike, dominant at 160-218 and 743-854. Most donors were white British, females outnumbered males, and clonal diversity was possibly underestimated.

Produced via immunoSEQ multiplex PCR; TCRdb's table is partial and in-frame only. In total, the table holds about 140,000 clones. The V end was cut by 4 bases, the J end by 5 bases, with 21 bases between. This CDR3 is built from 17 residues. The germline CDR1 and CDR2 sequences are LGHNA and YSLEER. Concerning this clone: The antigen remains unidentified.

This TCR derives from an adult in good health. The chain employs TRBV4-3 and TRBJ1-3; TRBD1 might be the D (5 bases). Material: peripheral blood. The CDR3 spells CASSRSLGERGRNTIYF. The CDR3 bases are TGCGCCAGCAGCCGATCGCTCGGGGAAAGGGGCAGAAACACCATATATTTT.